These 31 T cell receptor beta chains share one sample of origin, sequenced in a study of hypomethylating agent response in myelodysplastic syndrome. Some clones are missing from TCRdb's copy, which holds only in-frame ones; the method was immunoSEQ multiplex PCR. The data hold a few thousand clones, with around 80% observed a single time. Here the sequenced sample was bone marrow, taken before or after starting hypomethylating agent treatment for myelodysplastic syndrome (not recorded which). The receptors were sampled from a human donor with myelodysplastic syndrome.

In its sample, this clone was seen once. V is TRBV15 and J is TRBJ1-1, with a weak D call TRBD1 (5 bases). The V end lost 4 bases, the J end lost 10 bases, and 13 bases lay between the germline ends. This CDR3 is 12 amino acids long. The germline CDR1 and CDR2 sequences are LNHNV and YYDKDF (reference sequence). The CDR3 DNA follows: TGTGCCACCAGCAAGGGGAGGAGTATAGCTTTCTTT. Translation: CATSKGRSIAFF. The full variable domain, completed using reference TRBV15 and TRBJ1-1, is DAMVIQNPRYQVTQFGKPVTLSCSQTLNHNVMYWYQQKSSQAPKLLFHYYDKDFNNEADTPDNFQSRRPNTSFCFLDIRSPGLGDTAMYLCATSKGRSIAFFGQGTRLTVV.

The table lists this clone with a count of one. The rearrangement uses TRBV27 and TRBJ2-1, with D perhaps TRBD2 (5 bases). CDR1 MNHEY and CDR2 SMNVEV come from the germline V gene (reference sequence). The CDR3 is made up of 16 amino acids. In DNA form, the CDR3 reads TGTGCAGCAGCCCCGCCTCCTCTCCGGGACTACAATGAGCAGTTCTTC. This gives the protein CAAAPPPLRDYNEQFF.

The chain carries TRBV10-3 and TRBJ2-5; tentative D call: TRBD2 (6 bases). The V and J ends lost 3 bases and 2 bases respectively, with 16 bases between them. CDR3 size: 16 residues. Germline V gene lookup returns CDR1 ENHRY and CDR2 SYGVKD. This CDR3 reads CAISEFGGGSQETQYF. In DNA form, the CDR3 reads TGTGCCATCAGTGAATTCGGGGGAGGATCTCAAGAGACCCAGTACTTC.

This clone was detected only once. The chain employs TRBV7-9 and TRBJ2-7; 7 nucleotides line up with TRBD1. The CDR3 runs to 15 residues. Germline V CDR1 and CDR2: SEHNR, FQNEAQ (reference sequence). V dropped 1 base and J dropped 2; count of bases not matched to a gene: 5. In nucleotides, the CDR3 is TGTGCCAGCAGCTTAGACAGGGGAAGGACCTACGAGCAGTACTTC. Its protein is CASSLDRGRTYEQYF.

V usage is TRBV6-1 and J usage is TRBJ2-1; TRBD1 agrees at 7 bases. Germline V gene sequence: CDR1 MNHNS, CDR2 SASEGT. J lost 4 bases, V lost 3 bases, and 9 bases had no gene match. The CDR3 sequence is 16 residues long. CDR3: CASSEDGGQPYNEQFF. The CDR3 DNA sequence: TGTGCCAGCAGTGAGGATGGGGGACAGCCGTACAATGAGCAGTTCTTC.

This sequence joins TRBV9 and TRBJ1-2; 9 bases fit TRBD1. The CDR3 runs 14 residues. CDR1 is SGDLS and CDR2 is YYNGEE in the germline V gene. V dropped 5 bases and J dropped 5; count of bases not matched to a gene: 7. The CDR3 loop is CASRATGGGYGYTF. CDR3 DNA sequence: TGTGCCAGCAGAGCGACAGGGGGAGGGTATGGCTACACCTTC.

The gene calls are TRBV29-1 and TRBJ2-3; possibly TRBD1 for D (6 bases). Germline assignment: CDR1 SQVTM and CDR2 ANQGSEA. Trimming stripped 0 bases from V and 1 base from J, with 11 bases between. The CDR3 covers 15 residues. The CDR3 is CSVEEEPGGTDTQYF. CDR3 DNA: TGCAGCGTTGAAGAGGAGCCAGGGGGCACAGATACGCAGTATTTT.

The chain links TRBV7-6 to TRBJ2-7, with D perhaps TRBD1 (5 bases). CDR1 and CDR2 (germline): SGHVS, FNYEAQ. V lost 5 bases and J lost 0, with 17 bases in between. The CDR3 consists of 16 residues. The CDR3: CASSPGFGANSYEQYF. As DNA, the CDR3 is TGTGCCAGCAGCCCAGGGTTTGGCGCCAACTCCTACGAGCAGTACTTC.

The count of this clone is one. This rearrangement joins TRBV19 to TRBJ1-2; a weak D match, TRBD1 (5 bases). Germline V gene lookup returns CDR1 LNHDA and CDR2 SQIVND (reference sequence). The length of the CDR3 is 15 residues. Trimming removed 10 bases at V and 2 bases at J, with 20 bases between. The CDR3 here is CAIRSPGKGNYGYTF. The CDR3 nucleotides are TGTGCCATACGGTCCCCAGGGAAGGGCAACTATGGCTACACCTTC.

This chain joins TRBV5-1 and TRBJ2-1, with 8 bases that match TRBD2. Germline CDR1 is SGHRS and CDR2 is YFSETQ. V lost 0 bases and J lost 6; bases outside the gene matches: 8. The CDR3 runs 16 residues. CDR3 DNA sequence: TGCGCCAGCAGCTTGGACTCCGGGAGGGTGGGCAATGAGCAGTTCTTC. Residues: CASSLDSGRVGNEQFF.

This clone was observed a few times. The chain has TRBV5-4 and TRBJ1-3, with D possibly matching TRBD1 (6 bases). Germline values: CDR1 SGHNT, CDR2 YYREEE (reference sequence). The CDR3 totals 13 residues. The germline V and J ends were trimmed by 4 bases and 6 bases, with 11 bases remaining between them. Here the CDR3 reads CASSQGFENTIYF. The CDR3, as DNA: TGTGCCAGCAGCCAGGGGTTTGAAAACACCATATATTTT.

The CDR3 bases are TGTGCCAGCAGCTTGGGAGGCTATACGCAGTATTTT. Encoded protein: CASSLGGYTQYF. This chain links TRBV5-8 with TRBJ2-3; D remains ambiguous. CDR3 length: 12 amino acids. Germline CDR1 and CDR2: SGHTS and YDEGEE. Trimming left V 0 bases short and J 7 bases short, with 6 bases between. Drawing the rest from reference TRBV5-8 and TRBJ2-3, the complete variable domain is EAGVTQSPTHLIKTRGQQATLRCSPISGHTSVYWYQQALGLGLQFLLWYDEGEERNRGNFPPRFSGRQFPNYSSELNVNALELEDSALYLCASSLGGYTQYFGPGTRLTVL.

The gene calls are TRBV28 and TRBJ2-5, with D uncertain. Germline CDR1 MDHEN, CDR2 SYDVKM. V lost 3 bases and J 5 bases, leaving 10 bases between the germline ends. This CDR3 is built from 13 residues. The CDR3 loop reads CASSFGLGETQYF. CDR3 sequence (DNA): TGTGCCAGCAGTTTTGGATTAGGGGAGACCCAGTACTTC.

The chain uses TRBV5-1 and TRBJ2-7; 10 nucleotides line up with TRBD2. The V gene's germline CDR1 is SGHRS and CDR2 YFSETQ. Germline trimming cut 4 bases from V and 6 bases from J; bases unmatched to any gene: 7. The CDR3 extends over 14 amino acids. The CDR3 DNA follows: TGCGCCAGCAGCGTTTTAGCGGGGGGTCCCGAGCAGTACTTC. It translates to CASSVLAGGPEQYF.

This chain uses TRBV5-5 with TRBJ1-3; no reliable D call. Germline V gene data show CDR1 as SGHKS and CDR2 as YYEKEE (reference sequence). The ends were cut back, 0 bases at V and 0 bases at J, with 13 bases in the middle. This CDR3 comprises 17 residues. CDR3: CASSLDGRMASGNTIYF. CDR3 DNA sequence: TGTGCCAGCAGCTTGGACGGCAGGATGGCCTCTGGAAACACCATATATTTT.

The CDR3 coding sequence is TGTGCCAGCAGTGAAGACGGGAGGGGCGGGGAGCTGTTTTTT. Its protein product is CASSEDGRGGELFF. The chain uses TRBV2 and TRBJ2-2, with 8 bases matching TRBD2. J lost 7 bases, V lost 1 base, and 2 bases had no gene match. CDR1 is SNHLY and CDR2 is FYNNEI in the germline V gene. The CDR3 extends over 14 amino acids.

This sequence joins TRBV29-1 and TRBJ2-3; maybe TRBD2 (6 bases). Germline V CDR1 and CDR2: SQVTM, ANQGSEA. This CDR3 is built from 13 residues. For the CDR3, the DNA is TGCAGTGCGAGCGGGTATAACACAGATACGCAGTATTTT. Its protein is CSASGYNTDTQYF.

The chain combines TRBV6-5 with TRBJ1-4, with a weak D call TRBD1 (5 bases). Looked up from germline, CDR1 is MNHEY and CDR2 is SVGAGI. Trimming pared 2 bases from V and 2 bases from J, leaving 9 bases between. The length of the CDR3 is 15 residues. The chain's CDR3 is CASSYGGHTNEKLFF. In DNA form, the CDR3 reads TGTGCCAGCAGTTACGGGGGTCACACTAATGAAAAACTGTTTTTT.

The chain carries TRBV5-4 and TRBJ1-3; no reliable D call. Per the germline V gene, CDR1 is SGHNT and CDR2 is YYREEE (reference sequence). V lost 1 base and J lost 4, with 12 bases in between. The length of the CDR3 is 15 residues. The CDR3 DNA reads TGTGCCAGCAGCTTGCCGGGCGGGCTCGGAAACACCATATATTTT. This translates into CASSLPGGLGNTIYF. The complete variable domain, with remaining parts taken from reference TRBV5-4 and TRBJ1-3, reads ETGVTQSPTHLIKTRGQQVTLRCSSQSGHNTVSWYQQALGQGPQFIFQYYREEENGRGNFPPRFSGLQFPNYSSELNVNALELDDSALYLCASSLPGGLGNTIYFGEGSWLTVV.

The genes are TRBV9 and TRBJ2-3; 8 bases match TRBD2. CDR3 size: 16 residues. V was clipped by 0 bases and J by 5 bases; unmatched bases: 8. Per the germline V gene, CDR1 is SGDLS and CDR2 is YYNGEE. CDR3 loop: CASSVGPGLELDTQYF. The CDR3 DNA reads as TGTGCCAGCAGCGTAGGACCGGGACTAGAATTAGATACGCAGTATTTT.

The chain combines TRBV9 with TRBJ2-5, with no clear D. The J call may be in error: the DNA end matches TRBJ2-7 better. The V gene's germline CDR1 is SGDLS and CDR2 YYNGEE. This CDR3 contains 14 residues. The CDR3 here is CASSAGGVSYEQYF. CDR3 DNA: TGTGCCAGCAGCGCCGGTGGGGTCTCCTACGAGCAGTACTTC.

The chain links TRBV30 to TRBJ1-2; the match to TRBD1 covers 8 bases. J was trimmed by 8 bases and V by 1 base; bases with no gene match: 12. The CDR3 covers 15 residues. The germline CDR1 and CDR2 sequences are GTSNPN and SVGIG (reference sequence). The CDR3 here is CAWSGVFSTGDGYTF. The CDR3 DNA reads as TGTGCCTGGAGTGGGGTTTTCTCGACAGGGGACGGCTACACCTTC.

The rearrangement joins TRBV2 to TRBJ2-1; D is perhaps TRBD2 (5 bases). The CDR3 extends over 12 amino acids. The germline V and J ends were trimmed by 4 bases and 7 bases, with 8 bases remaining between them. The V gene's germline CDR1 is SNHLY and CDR2 FYNNEI. The CDR3 loop is CASSGGGNEQFF. The CDR3 coding sequence is TGTGCCAGCAGTGGCGGAGGAAATGAGCAGTTCTTC.

V gene TRBV13 combines with J gene TRBJ2-2; unclear D gene. This CDR3 spans 12 amino acids. Trimming removed 5 bases from V and 6 bases from J, with 7 bases in between. Germline V gives CDR1 PRHDT, CDR2 FYEKMQ (reference sequence). CDR3 region: CASSPVPGELFF. The CDR3, as DNA: TGTGCCAGCAGCCCAGTCCCCGGGGAGCTGTTTTTT.

The V gene is TRBV27, the J gene TRBJ2-2; perhaps TRBD1 as D (6 bases). With 8 bases removed from V and 5 bases from J, the gap between germline ends came to 9 bases. This CDR3 region has 12 residues. CDR1 is MNHEY and CDR2 is SMNVEV in the germline V gene (reference sequence). CDR3 in amino acids: CASEGQTGELFF. CDR3 in DNA: TGTGCCAGCGAAGGACAGACCGGGGAGCTGTTTTTT.

V is TRBV19 and J is TRBJ2-7; perhaps D is TRBD1 or TRBD2 (6 bases each). V gave up 3 bases and J gave up 5 bases, with 11 bases separating them. The CDR3 is 13 residues long. Germline CDR1 LNHDA, CDR2 SQIVND (reference sequence). In DNA, the CDR3 is TGTGCCAGTAGTATCTATAGGGGGGACGAGCAGTACTTC. Translated: CASSIYRGDEQYF.

The chain carries TRBV29-1 and TRBJ2-3, with D tentatively TRBD1 or TRBD2 (5 bases each). The germline V and J ends were trimmed by 6 bases and 3 bases, with 25 bases remaining between them. The length of the CDR3 is 17 residues. Germline-derived CDR1 and CDR2 are SQVTM and ANQGSEA. The CDR3 DNA is TGCAGCGTCTGGAGTTCCCAGGGTCTTTGGAGGACAGATACGCAGTATTTT. Translating gives CSVWSSQGLWRTDTQYF.

This chain joins TRBV6-5 and TRBJ1-5; D is unclear. V lost 10 bases and J 1 base, leaving 14 bases between the germline ends. From germline, CDR1 is MNHEY and CDR2 SVGAGI. This CDR3 is built from 14 residues. DNA for the CDR3: TGTGCCACCTCGAGAGTGAGGAGCAATCAGCCCCAGCATTTT. This gives the protein CATSRVRSNQPQHF.

V is TRBV5-1 and J is TRBJ1-1; no clear D. The CDR3 runs 15 residues. Trimming removed 2 bases from V and 1 base from J, with 12 bases in between. From germline, CDR1 is SGHRS and CDR2 YFSETQ. CDR3 bases: TGCGCCAGCAGCTTTTCTTTAGACAAGAACACTGAAGCTTTCTTT. Its protein product is CASSFSLDKNTEAFF.

The chain uses TRBV18 and TRBJ1-4, with D uncertain. CDR3 length: 11 residues. V was cut by 3 bases and J by 8 bases, with 4 bases left in between. CDR1 is KGHSH, CDR2 LQKENI, per germline. CDR3 in amino acids: CASSPSEKLFF. CDR3 nucleotide sequence: TGTGCCAGCTCACCCAGCGAAAAACTGTTTTTT.

The CDR3 bases are TGTGCCAGCAGTTCAACTCGACTAGCAGAGAGCACAGATACGCAGTATTTT. This translates into CASSSTRLAESTDTQYF. The chain joins TRBV28 to TRBJ2-3; 7 bases are shared with TRBD2. The CDR3 spans 17 residues. Per germline, CDR1 MDHEN and CDR2 SYDVKM. V lost 4 bases to trimming and J lost 0 bases; unmatched junction nucleotides: 10.